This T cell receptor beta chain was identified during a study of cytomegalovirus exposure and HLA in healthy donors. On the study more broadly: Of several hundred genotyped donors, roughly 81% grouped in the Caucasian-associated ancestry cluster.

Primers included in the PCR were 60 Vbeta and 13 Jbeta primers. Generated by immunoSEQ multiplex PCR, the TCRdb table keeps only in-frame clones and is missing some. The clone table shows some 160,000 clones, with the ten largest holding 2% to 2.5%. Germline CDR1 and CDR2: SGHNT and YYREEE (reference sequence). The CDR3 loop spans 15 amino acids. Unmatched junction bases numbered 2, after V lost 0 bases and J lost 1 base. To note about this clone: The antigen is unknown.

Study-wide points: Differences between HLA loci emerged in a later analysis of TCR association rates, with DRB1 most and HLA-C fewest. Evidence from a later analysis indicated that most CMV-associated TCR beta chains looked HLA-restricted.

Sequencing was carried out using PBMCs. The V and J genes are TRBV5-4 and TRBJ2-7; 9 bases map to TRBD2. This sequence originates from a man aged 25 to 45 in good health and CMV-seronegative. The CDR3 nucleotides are TGTGCCAGCAGCTTGGCTAGCGGGGTTTCCTACGAGCAGTACTTC. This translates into CASSLASGVSYEQYF.